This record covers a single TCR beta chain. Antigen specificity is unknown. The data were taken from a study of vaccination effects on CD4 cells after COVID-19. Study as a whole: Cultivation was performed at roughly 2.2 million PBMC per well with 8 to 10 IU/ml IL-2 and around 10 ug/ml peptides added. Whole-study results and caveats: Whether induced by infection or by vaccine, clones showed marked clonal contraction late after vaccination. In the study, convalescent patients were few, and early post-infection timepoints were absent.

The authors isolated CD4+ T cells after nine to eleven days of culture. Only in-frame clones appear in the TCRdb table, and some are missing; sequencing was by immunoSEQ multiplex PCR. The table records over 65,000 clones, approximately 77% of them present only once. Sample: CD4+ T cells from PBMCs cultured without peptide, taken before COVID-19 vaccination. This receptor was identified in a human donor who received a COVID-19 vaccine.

The CDR3 is CASHYRAGNTIYF. DNA for the CDR3: TGTGCCAGCCATTACAGGGCTGGAAACACCATATATTTT. The genes are TRBV2 and TRBJ1-3, with a tentative D call TRBD1 (6 bases). This CDR3 contains 13 residues. Trimming cost V 8 bases and J 2 bases, with 10 bases left between them. CDR1 and CDR2 (germline): SNHLY, FYNNEI.